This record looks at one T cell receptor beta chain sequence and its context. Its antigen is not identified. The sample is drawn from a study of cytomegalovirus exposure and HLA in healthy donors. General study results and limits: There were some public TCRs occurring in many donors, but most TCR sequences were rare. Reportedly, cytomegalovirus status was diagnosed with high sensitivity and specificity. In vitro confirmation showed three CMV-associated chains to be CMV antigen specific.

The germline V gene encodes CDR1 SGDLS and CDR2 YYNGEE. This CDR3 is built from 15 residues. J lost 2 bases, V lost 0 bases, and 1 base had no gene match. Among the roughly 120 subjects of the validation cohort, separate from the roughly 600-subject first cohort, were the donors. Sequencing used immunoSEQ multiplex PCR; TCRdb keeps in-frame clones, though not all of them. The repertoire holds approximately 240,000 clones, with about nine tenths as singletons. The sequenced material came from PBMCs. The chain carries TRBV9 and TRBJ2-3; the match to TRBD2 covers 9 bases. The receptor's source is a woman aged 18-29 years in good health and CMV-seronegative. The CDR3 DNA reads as TGTGCCAGCAGCGTAGCTAGCGGGGACACAGATACGCAGTATTTT. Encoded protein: CASSVASGDTDTQYF.